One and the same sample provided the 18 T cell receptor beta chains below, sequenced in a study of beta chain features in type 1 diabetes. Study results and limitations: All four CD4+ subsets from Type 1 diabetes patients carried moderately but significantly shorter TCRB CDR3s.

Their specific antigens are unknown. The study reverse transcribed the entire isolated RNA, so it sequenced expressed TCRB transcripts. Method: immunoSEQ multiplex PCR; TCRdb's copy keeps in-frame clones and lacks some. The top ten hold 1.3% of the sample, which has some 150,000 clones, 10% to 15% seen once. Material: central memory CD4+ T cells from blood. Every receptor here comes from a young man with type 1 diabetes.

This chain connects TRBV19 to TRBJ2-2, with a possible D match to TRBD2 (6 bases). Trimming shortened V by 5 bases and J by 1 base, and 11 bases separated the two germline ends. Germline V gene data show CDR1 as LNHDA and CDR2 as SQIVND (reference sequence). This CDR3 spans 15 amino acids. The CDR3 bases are TGTGCCAGTAGTCATGGGACTGTGAACACCGGGGAGCTGTTTTTT. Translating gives CASSHGTVNTGELFF.

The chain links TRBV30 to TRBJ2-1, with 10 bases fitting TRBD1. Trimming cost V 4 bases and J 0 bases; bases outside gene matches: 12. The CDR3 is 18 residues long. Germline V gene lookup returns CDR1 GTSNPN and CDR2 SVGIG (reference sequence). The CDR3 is CAWIRDRGSPSSYNEQFF. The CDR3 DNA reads TGTGCCTGGATCCGGGACAGGGGATCCCCCAGCTCCTACAATGAGCAGTTCTTC.

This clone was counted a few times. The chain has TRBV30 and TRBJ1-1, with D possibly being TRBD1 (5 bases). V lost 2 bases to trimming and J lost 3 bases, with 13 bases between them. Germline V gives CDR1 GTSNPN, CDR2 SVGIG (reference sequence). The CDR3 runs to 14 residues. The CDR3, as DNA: TGTGCCTGGAGTCCGGGACCTACAGACACTGAAGCTTTCTTT. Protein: CAWSPGPTDTEAFF.

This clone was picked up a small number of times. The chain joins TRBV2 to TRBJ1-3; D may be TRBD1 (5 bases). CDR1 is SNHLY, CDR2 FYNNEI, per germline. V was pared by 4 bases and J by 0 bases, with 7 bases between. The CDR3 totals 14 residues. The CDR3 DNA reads TGTGCCAGCAGTGGGGGGAGCTCTGGAAACACCATATATTTT. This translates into CASSGGSSGNTIYF.

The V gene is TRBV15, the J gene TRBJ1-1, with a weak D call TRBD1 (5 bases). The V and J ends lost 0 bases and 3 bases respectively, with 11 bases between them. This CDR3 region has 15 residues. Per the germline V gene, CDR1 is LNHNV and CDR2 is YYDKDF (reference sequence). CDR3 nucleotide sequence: TGTGCCACCAGCAGAGATCTGCCGACAGACACTGAAGCTTTCTTT. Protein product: CATSRDLPTDTEAFF.

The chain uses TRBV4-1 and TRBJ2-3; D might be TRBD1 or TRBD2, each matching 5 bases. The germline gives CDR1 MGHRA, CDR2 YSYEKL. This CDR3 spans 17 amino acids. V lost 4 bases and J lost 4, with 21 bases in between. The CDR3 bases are TGCGCCAGCAGCCCTCCACGAGGGGTAGTTGGCCCAGATACGCAGTATTTT. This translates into CASSPPRGVVGPDTQYF.

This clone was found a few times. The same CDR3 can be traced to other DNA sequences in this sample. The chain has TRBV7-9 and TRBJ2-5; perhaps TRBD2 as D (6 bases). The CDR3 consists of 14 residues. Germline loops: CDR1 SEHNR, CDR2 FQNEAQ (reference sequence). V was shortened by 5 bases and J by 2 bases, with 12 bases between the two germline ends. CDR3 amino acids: CASSPPGGQETQYF. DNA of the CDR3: TGTGCCAGCAGCCCCCCCGGGGGACAAGAGACCCAGTACTTC.

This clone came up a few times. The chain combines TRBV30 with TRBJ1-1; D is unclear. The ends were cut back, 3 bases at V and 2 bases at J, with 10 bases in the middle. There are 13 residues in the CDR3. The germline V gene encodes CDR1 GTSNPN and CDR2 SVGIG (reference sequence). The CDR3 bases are TGTGCCTGGAGCGAGGACGGAAACACTGAAGCTTTCTTT. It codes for CAWSEDGNTEAFF.

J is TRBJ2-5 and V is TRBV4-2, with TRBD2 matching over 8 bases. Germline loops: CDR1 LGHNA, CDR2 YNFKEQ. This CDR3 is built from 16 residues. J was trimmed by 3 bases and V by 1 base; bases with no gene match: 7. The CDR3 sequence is CASSQVVGRGEETQYF. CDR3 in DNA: TGTGCCAGCAGCCAAGTTGTTGGGCGGGGGGAAGAGACCCAGTACTTC.

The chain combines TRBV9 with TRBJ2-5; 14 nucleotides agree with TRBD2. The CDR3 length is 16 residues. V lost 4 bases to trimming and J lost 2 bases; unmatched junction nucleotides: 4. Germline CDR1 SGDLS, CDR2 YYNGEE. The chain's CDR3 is CASSSRLAGGQETQYF. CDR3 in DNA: TGTGCCAGCAGCTCCCGACTAGCGGGGGGGCAAGAGACCCAGTACTTC.

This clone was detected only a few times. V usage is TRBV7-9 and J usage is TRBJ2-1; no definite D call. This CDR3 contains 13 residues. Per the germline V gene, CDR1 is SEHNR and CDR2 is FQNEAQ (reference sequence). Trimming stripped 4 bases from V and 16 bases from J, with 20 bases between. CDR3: CASSSGDAVLIFF. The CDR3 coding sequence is TGTGCCAGCAGCTCCGGAGATGCAGTTCTTATCTTCTTC. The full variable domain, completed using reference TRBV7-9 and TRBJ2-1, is DTGVSQNPRHKITKRGQNVTFRCDPISEHNRLYWYRQTLGQGPEFLTYFQNEAQLEKSRLLSDRFSAERPKGSFSTLEIQRTEQGDSAMYLCASSSGDAVLIFFGPGTRLTVL.

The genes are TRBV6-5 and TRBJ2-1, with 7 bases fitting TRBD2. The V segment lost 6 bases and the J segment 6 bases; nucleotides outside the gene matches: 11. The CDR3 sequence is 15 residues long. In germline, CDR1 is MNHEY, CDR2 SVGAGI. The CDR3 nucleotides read TGTGCCAGCAGCTTTAGTGGGACTACACTCAATGAGCAGTTCTTC. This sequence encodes CASSFSGTTLNEQFF.

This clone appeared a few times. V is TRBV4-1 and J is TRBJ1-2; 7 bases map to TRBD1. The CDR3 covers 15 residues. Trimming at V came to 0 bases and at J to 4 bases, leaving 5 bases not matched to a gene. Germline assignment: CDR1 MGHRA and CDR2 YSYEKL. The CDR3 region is CASSQDRGTAYGYTF. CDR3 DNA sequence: TGCGCCAGCAGCCAAGATAGGGGGACAGCCTATGGCTACACCTTC.

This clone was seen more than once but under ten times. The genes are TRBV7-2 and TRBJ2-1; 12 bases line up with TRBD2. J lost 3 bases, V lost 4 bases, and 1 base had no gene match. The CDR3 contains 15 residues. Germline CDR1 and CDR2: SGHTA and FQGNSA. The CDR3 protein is CASSSGLAGYNEQFF. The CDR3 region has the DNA TGTGCCAGCAGCTCGGGACTAGCGGGCTACAATGAGCAGTTCTTC.

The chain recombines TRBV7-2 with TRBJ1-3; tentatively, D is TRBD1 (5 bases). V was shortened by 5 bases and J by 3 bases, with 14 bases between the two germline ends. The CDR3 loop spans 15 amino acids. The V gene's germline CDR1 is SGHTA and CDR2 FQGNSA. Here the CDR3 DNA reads TGTGCCAGCAGCCCTGGGACGCCGCTTGGAAACACCATATATTTT. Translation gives CASSPGTPLGNTIYF. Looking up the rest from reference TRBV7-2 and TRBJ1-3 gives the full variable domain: GAGVSQSPSNKVTEKGKDVELRCDPISGHTALYWYRQSLGQGLEFLIYFQGNSAPDKSGLPSDRFSAERTGGSVSTLTIQRTQQEDSAVYLCASSPGTPLGNTIYFGEGSWLTVV.

CDR3 region: CSVGDSQTGNQPQHF. The CDR3 DNA is TGCAGCGTTGGGGACAGCCAGACGGGCAATCAGCCCCAGCATTTT. V gene TRBV29-1 combines with J gene TRBJ1-5, with 7 bases that match TRBD1. The ends lost 4 bases at V and 2 bases at J; junction bases unmatched: 8. This CDR3 is built from 15 residues. CDR1 and CDR2 from the germline V gene are SQVTM and ANQGSEA.

DNA of the CDR3: TGTGCCAGCAGTCTCGACAGGGAGGCCCAGTACTTC. Amino acids: CASSLDREAQYF. V usage is TRBV6-5 and J usage is TRBJ2-5; D perhaps matches TRBD1 (7 bases). V shed 5 bases and J shed 9 bases, with 13 bases lying between them. This CDR3 region has 12 residues. CDR1 is MNHEY, CDR2 SVGAGI, per germline.

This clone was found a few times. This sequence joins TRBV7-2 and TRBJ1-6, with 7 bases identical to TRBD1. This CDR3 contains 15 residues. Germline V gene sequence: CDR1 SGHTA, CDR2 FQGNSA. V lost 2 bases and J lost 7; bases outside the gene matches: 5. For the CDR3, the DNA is TGTGCCAGCAGCTTAAACGGCAGGGGGAATTCACCCCTCCACTTT. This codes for CASSLNGRGNSPLHF.